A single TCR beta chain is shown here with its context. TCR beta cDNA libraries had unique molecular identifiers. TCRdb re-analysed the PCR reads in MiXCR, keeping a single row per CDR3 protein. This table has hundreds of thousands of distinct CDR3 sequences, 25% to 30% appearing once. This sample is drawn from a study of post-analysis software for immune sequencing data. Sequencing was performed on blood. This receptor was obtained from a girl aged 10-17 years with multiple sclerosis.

The CDR3 sequence: CASRGTANSYNEQFF. The CDR3 DNA reads as TGTGCCAGCAGAGGAACGGCGAACTCCTACAATGAGCAGTTCTTC. The chain is built from TRBV7-2 and TRBJ2-1, with unresolved D. This CDR3 spans 15 amino acids. V lost 6 bases, J lost 0 bases, and 12 bases lay in between. From germline, CDR1 is SGHTA and CDR2 FQGNSA.